This entry lists 20 T cell receptor beta chains sequenced from one sample in a study of T cell responses to AZD1222 COVID-19 vaccine. Libraries were prepared by immunoSEQ multiplex PCR; TCRdb keeps only in-frame clonotypes and omits some of them. The table has 90,000 to 150,000 clones, about 86% seen once; the top ten hold around 10%. Sequencing was performed on peripheral blood, taken on day 0 of AZD1222 vaccination. These receptors were obtained from an adult in good health.

This clone was seen a single time. The genes are TRBV7-2 and TRBJ2-3; no clear D. With 2 bases removed from V and 1 base from J, the gap between germline ends came to 1 base. The CDR3 length is 12 residues. The germline gives CDR1 SGHTA, CDR2 FQGNSA. CDR3 sequence: CASSLRTDTQYF. The DNA for the CDR3 is TGTGCCAGCAGCTTACGCACAGATACGCAGTATTTT.

This clone has just a few counts. The chain links TRBV6-6 to TRBJ2-1; 10 nucleotides align to TRBD2. V shed 2 bases, J shed 10 bases, and the junction held 8 bases outside the gene matches. Germline V gene data show CDR1 as MNHNY and CDR2 as SVGAGI (reference sequence). This CDR3 is 15 amino acids long. In nucleotides, the CDR3 is TGTGCCAGCAGTTACGAGCGGGAGGGCCTCGGAGAGCAGTTCTTC. This gives the protein CASSYEREGLGEQFF.

This clone was seen a few times. The CDR3 loop reads CASTTSGSGYEQYF. CDR3 nucleotides: TGTGCCAGTACGACTAGCGGGAGTGGATACGAGCAGTACTTC. This chain connects TRBV13 to TRBJ2-7; 12 bases are a match to TRBD2. CDR3 length: 14 residues. CDR1 and CDR2 from the germline V gene are PRHDT and FYEKMQ (reference sequence). Losses at the gene ends were 9 bases for V and 4 bases for J; bases not matched to a gene: 7.

The chain combines TRBV28 with TRBJ2-7; 7 bases agree with TRBD2. V lost 10 bases to trimming and J lost 0 bases; unmatched junction nucleotides: 6. CDR3 length: 13 amino acids. Germline V gene sequence: CDR1 MDHEN, CDR2 SYDVKM. For the CDR3, the DNA is TGTGCCATCGAAGCGGGATCCTCCTACGAGCAGTACTTC. Its protein product is CAIEAGSSYEQYF.

This clone has a single count. The gene calls are TRBV29-1 and TRBJ2-3, with 10 bases lining up with TRBD1. The CDR3 extends over 15 amino acids. The trim removed 4 bases at V and 1 base at J, leaving 5 bases unmatched. The germline V gene encodes CDR1 SQVTM and CDR2 ANQGSEA. The CDR3 DNA follows: TGCAGCGTTGGGTTTGGGACAGGGGGCACAGATACGCAGTATTTT. This translates into CSVGFGTGGTDTQYF.

The chain uses TRBV5-1 and TRBJ2-1; TRBD2 aligns across 13 bases. The germline gives CDR1 SGHRS, CDR2 YFSETQ. Germline trimming cut 1 base from V and 0 bases from J; bases unmatched to any gene: 7. The CDR3 is 19 residues long. CDR3 amino acids: CASSLTTSGRPSSYNEQFF. CDR3 DNA: TGCGCCAGCAGCTTGACGACTAGCGGGAGGCCGAGCTCCTACAATGAGCAGTTCTTC.

This clone was seen a single time. This chain joins TRBV7-2 and TRBJ1-2; maybe TRBD1 (6 bases). V lost 5 bases to trimming and J lost 4 bases, with 14 bases between them. This CDR3 is 14 amino acids long. Germline V lookup: CDR1 SGHTA, CDR2 FQGNSA. CDR3 coding DNA: TGTGCCAGCAGCCAAAGACAGGACCTCTATGGCTACACCTTC. Translation: CASSQRQDLYGYTF.

This clone appeared a single time. This chain uses TRBV28 with TRBJ1-5; D unclear. The V end was cut by 2 bases, the J end by 8 bases, with 7 bases between. CDR3 length: 12 amino acids. The germline CDR1 and CDR2 sequences are MDHEN and SYDVKM. Written as DNA, the CDR3 is TGTGCCAGCAGTTTACAGAAGAAGCCCCAGCATTTT. It encodes CASSLQKKPQHF.

J is TRBJ2-7 and V is TRBV3-1 (or the pseudogene TRBV3-2); no reliable D call. The germline V gene has CDR1 LGHDT and CDR2 YNNKEL (reference sequence). The CDR3 has 11 amino acids. Between the trimmed V and J ends, which lost 1 base and 6 bases, there was a span of 4 bases. CDR3 coding DNA: TGTGCCAGCAGCCAAGGGCTCGAGCAGTACTTC. Its protein product is CASSQGLEQYF.

This chain uses TRBV15 with TRBJ2-3; 7 nucleotides line up with TRBD1. The V gene's germline CDR1 is LNHNV and CDR2 YYDKDF (reference sequence). The CDR3 is 16 amino acids. Trimming at V came to 2 bases and at J to 1 base, leaving 6 bases not matched to a gene. The CDR3 DNA reads as TGTGCCACCAGCAGAAACCAGGGACAGCGCACAGATACGCAGTATTTT. Its protein product is CATSRNQGQRTDTQYF.

The genes are TRBV2 and TRBJ1-2; D is unresolved. Germline V gene data show CDR1 as SNHLY and CDR2 as FYNNEI. The germline V and J ends were trimmed by 3 bases and 4 bases, with 12 bases remaining between them. The CDR3 consists of 14 residues. CDR3 in amino acids: CASSEEGAVYGYTF. CDR3 DNA: TGTGCCAGCAGTGAGGAGGGAGCTGTCTATGGCTACACCTTC.

The V and J genes are TRBV24-1 and TRBJ2-1, with 16 positions matching TRBD2. Germline loops: CDR1 KGHDR, CDR2 SFDVKD. V lost 0 bases, J lost 7 bases, and 8 bases stayed unmatched. The CDR3 spans 19 residues. The CDR3 DNA reads as TGTGCCACCAGTGATTTGCGTGGGACTAGCGGGAGGGCCGAAAATGAGCAGTTCTTC. Encoded protein: CATSDLRGTSGRAENEQFF.

This chain links TRBV4-1 with TRBJ1-2, with D possibly matching TRBD1 (5 bases). The CDR3 has 15 residues. V lost 3 bases and J 7 bases, leaving 18 bases between the germline ends. Germline assignment: CDR1 MGHRA and CDR2 YSYEKL. The CDR3 nucleotides are TGCGCCAGCAGCCACACGGGACCGACCGATGTTGGCTACACCTTC. The encoded protein is CASSHTGPTDVGYTF.

The chain joins TRBV28 to TRBJ2-1, with 7 positions matching TRBD1. The CDR3 covers 15 residues. The germline V gene encodes CDR1 MDHEN and CDR2 SYDVKM. The V segment lost 6 bases and the J segment 6 bases; nucleotides outside the gene matches: 11. CDR3 DNA: TGTGCCAGCAGGGGAACAGGGGTTCTCGTCAATGAGCAGTTCTTC. Protein: CASRGTGVLVNEQFF.

V gene TRBV5-1 combines with J gene TRBJ2-1, with D possibly called TRBD1 or TRBD2 (6 bases each). The CDR3 consists of 15 residues. V lost 4 bases to trimming and J lost 2 bases, with 13 bases between them. CDR1 is SGHRS and CDR2 is YFSETQ in the germline V gene. In nucleotides, the CDR3 is TGCGCCAGCAGCCCCGGGGGCGGGGCCTACAATGAGCAGTTCTTC. Its protein product is CASSPGGGAYNEQFF.

This clone has only one observation. This chain joins TRBV7-2 and TRBJ2-2; D is ambiguous. CDR3 size: 14 residues. The germline V and J ends were trimmed by 2 bases and 1 base, with 5 bases remaining between them. From germline, CDR1 is SGHTA and CDR2 FQGNSA. CDR3 residues: CASSLQVNTGELFF. CDR3 in DNA: TGTGCCAGCAGCTTACAAGTGAACACCGGGGAGCTGTTTTTT.

V is TRBV25-1 and J is TRBJ1-4; D perhaps matches TRBD1 (5 bases). Germline assignment: CDR1 MGHDK and CDR2 SYGVNS. The CDR3 totals 15 residues. Trimming stripped 5 bases from V and 0 bases from J, with 10 bases between. CDR3 sequence: CASSNQGATNEKLFF. CDR3 coding DNA: TGTGCCAGCAGTAACCAGGGTGCAACTAATGAAAAACTGTTTTTT.

V gene TRBV12-3 or TRBV12-4 combines with J gene TRBJ2-3, with D possibly matching TRBD2 (5 bases). Trimming took 2 bases from V and 3 from J, leaving 6 bases between them. CDR3 length equals 13 residues. DNA for the CDR3: TGTGCCAGCAGTTTACGGGATACAGATACGCAGTATTTT. Translated: CASSLRDTDTQYF.

The rearrangement links TRBV4-2 to TRBJ1-2; D gene ambiguous. Germline V gene sequence: CDR1 LGHNA, CDR2 YNFKEQ. Trimming left V 1 base short and J 1 base short, with 7 bases between. This CDR3 is built from 14 residues. The CDR3, as DNA: TGTGCCAGCAGCCAAGGATCGGATAACTATGGCTACACCTTC. This encodes CASSQGSDNYGYTF.

The J gene is TRBJ2-7, the V gene TRBV27; D possibly corresponds to TRBD2 (6 bases). V was shortened by 5 bases and J by 7 bases, with 24 bases between the two germline ends. The germline V gene has CDR1 MNHEY and CDR2 SMNVEV (reference sequence). The CDR3 loop spans 16 amino acids. The CDR3 DNA is TGTGCCAGCAGTCCGTGGACTAACGATCATGGTGCGGAGCAGTACTTC. This gives the protein CASSPWTNDHGAEQYF.